A selection of T cell receptor beta chains follows, all from one sample in a study of blood T cell repertoires in COVID-19. Clones were read by immunoSEQ multiplex PCR, and TCRdb kept only the in-frame ones, dropping some. The profile covers 200,000 to 250,000 clones, with under 90% appearing a single time and under 3.5% taken by the ten largest. Sequencing used PBMCs or T cells enriched from blood (not recorded which). All receptors come from a woman aged 60-70 years who had recovered from COVID-19. The CDR3 runs from the conserved cysteine through the conserved F or W. D genes are given only for firm matches. Not every row has a clone size; where given, it reads once, few, many or a size class.

abundance	v_gene	d_gene	j_gene	CDR3aa	CDR3nt
.	TRBV4-2	TRBD1	TRBJ2-4	CASSHVGQTNIQYF	TGTGCCAGCAGCCATGTGGGACAGACAAACATTCAGTACTTC
.	TRBV12-3/TRBV12-4	TRBD1	TRBJ2-7	CASSPGRGLQYF	TGTGCCAGCAGTCCCGGCAGGGGGCTGCAGTACTTC
.	TRBV6-4	.	TRBJ1-2	CASSDSGARYGYTF	TGTGCCAGCAGTGACTCAGGGGCGCGGTATGGCTACACCTTC
once	TRBV9	TRBD2	TRBJ2-2	CASSVSGGYTGELFF	TGTGCCAGCAGCGTAAGCGGGGGATACACCGGGGAGCTGTTTTTT
.	TRBV7-8	.	TRBJ1-2	CASSLGASNYGYTF	TGTGCCAGCAGCTTAGGGGCCAGTAATTATGGCTACACCTTC
.	TRBV6-5	.	TRBJ1-1	CASSSLRDTEAFF	TGTGCCAGCTCCTCCCTCAGGGACACTGAAGCTTTCTTT
.	TRBV5-5	.	TRBJ1-5	CASSLALGRDDQPQHF	TGTGCCAGCAGCTTGGCCCTAGGGAGGGACGATCAGCCCCAGCATTTT
.	TRBV6-1	.	TRBJ1-5	CASSDPSFFNQPQHF	TGTGCCAGCAGTGACCCCAGTTTTTTTAATCAGCCCCAGCATTTT
.	TRBV27	.	TRBJ2-3	CASSFWETDTQYF	TGTGCCAGCAGTTTTTGGGAGACAGATACGCAGTATTTT
.	TRBV29-1	TRBD2	TRBJ2-5	CSVASGSGQETQYF	TGCAGCGTTGCTAGCGGGAGCGGGCAAGAGACCCAGTACTTC
.	TRBV28	.	TRBJ2-7	CASSFSLRSYEQYF	TGTGCCAGCAGTTTCTCTCTGAGATCCTACGAGCAGTACTTC